This T cell receptor (beta chain) was observed in a study of shared clonotypes between healthy human individuals. About the study: CD4 naive and memory got three plates each, CD8 naive two, CD8 memory one. Study-level points and caveats: Though the depth was large, rarefaction showed that sorted-subset sequencing was incomplete. Generation probabilities were higher for clonotypes shared across all four sorted-subset donors than for unshared ones.

Regarding this clone: Its target is unknown.

Assay: immunoSEQ multiplex PCR; the TCRdb copy retains only in-frame clones and omits some. The table includes about 2 million clones, over 85% detected once. Germline trimming cut 9 bases from V and 12 bases from J; bases unmatched to any gene: 12. This CDR3 spans 12 amino acids. Germline V CDR1 and CDR2: SNHLY, FYNNEI. CD45RO-negative, CCR7-positively selected cells formed the naive CD8 fraction, excluding terminally differentiated effector memory CD45RA+ cells. Sequencing was carried out using naive CD8+ T cells sorted from blood. V and J are TRBV2 and TRBJ2-5; 8 bases agree with TRBD1. The receptor was isolated from a man aged 18 to 29 in good health. The chain's CDR3 is CARDRGDAQEYF. CDR3 bases: TGTGCCAGAGACAGGGGAGATGCCCAAGAGTACTTC. The whole variable domain, remainder taken from reference TRBV2 and TRBJ2-5, is EPEVTQTPSHQVTQMGQEVILRCVPISNHLYFYWYRQILGQKVEFLVSFYNNEISEKSEIFDDQFSVERPDGSNFTLKIRSTKLEDSAMYFCARDRGDAQEYFGPGTRLLVL.